The rows below give T cell receptor beta chains drawn from one sample of a study of radiotherapy plus CTLA-4 blockade in lung cancer. Only in-frame clones appear in the TCRdb table, and some are missing; sequencing was by immunoSEQ multiplex PCR. Among about 87,000 clones listed, around nine tenths were seen once. The sample here was peripheral blood, taken from a patient treated with radiotherapy plus ipilimumab. The source is a human donor with non-small cell lung cancer that progressed on radiotherapy plus ipilimumab. Both conserved end residues are part of each CDR3. D genes are given only for firm matches. Some rows have no size entry. The others give once, few or many, or a class for an expanded clone.

J: TRBJ1-1; V: TRBV7-9; size: -; D: -; CDR3: CASSLMGTEAFF; DNA: TGTGCCAGCAGCTTAATGGGGACTGAAGCTTTCTTT
J: TRBJ1-1; V: TRBV5-1; size: -; D: TRBD1; CDR3: CASSPRTGEVKNTEAFF; DNA: TGCGCCAGCAGCCCTCGGACAGGGGAGGTGAAAAACACTGAAGCTTTCTTT
J: TRBJ1-2; V: TRBV9; size: -; D: -; CDR3: CASSLGDLPTGYTF; DNA: TGTGCCAGCAGCCTTGGTGACCTACCCACTGGCTACACCTTC
J: TRBJ1-2; V: TRBV10-3; size: once; D: -; CDR3: CAIREDVYYGYTF; DNA: TGTGCCATCAGAGAAGACGTCTACTATGGCTACACCTTC
J: TRBJ1-2; V: TRBV4-3; size: -; D: TRBD1; CDR3: CASSQDGQGSGYTF; DNA: TGCGCCAGCAGCCAAGATGGACAGGGAAGTGGCTACACCTTC
J: TRBJ2-7; V: TRBV5-4; size: -; D: -; CDR3: CASSLGGSSYEQYF; DNA: TGTGCCAGCAGCTTGGGGGGGAGCTCCTACGAGCAGTACTTC
J: TRBJ1-2; V: TRBV2; size: -; D: -; CDR3: CASSDSGTVYGYTF; DNA: TGTGCCAGCAGTGATTCGGGTACAGTCTATGGCTACACCTTC
J: TRBJ1-1; V: TRBV25-1; size: once; D: -; CDR3: CASVGAGNTEAFF; DNA: TGTGCCAGCGTGGGGGCCGGAAACACTGAAGCTTTCTTT
J: TRBJ2-7; V: TRBV7-6; size: once; D: -; CDR3: CASSLAGGRSYEQYF; DNA: TGTGCCAGCAGCTTAGCTGGGGGCCGATCATACGAGCAGTACTTC
J: TRBJ2-3; V: TRBV5-1; size: -; D: -; CDR3: CASSLWGGSTDTQYF; DNA: TGCGCCAGCAGCTTGTGGGGGGGCTCTACAGATACGCAGTATTTT
J: TRBJ2-7; V: TRBV19; size: few; D: TRBD2; CDR3: CASSLAGGREQYF; DNA: TGTGCCAGCTCACTAGCGGGAGGACGAGAGCAGTACTTC
J: TRBJ2-7; V: TRBV5-1; size: -; D: TRBD1; CDR3: CASFEQGHSYEQYF; DNA: TGCGCCAGCTTTGAACAGGGGCACTCCTACGAGCAGTACTTC
J: TRBJ2-2; V: TRBV4-2; size: -; D: TRBD1; CDR3: CASSQATGNGELFF; DNA: TGTGCCAGCAGCCAGGCGACAGGGAACGGGGAGCTGTTTTTT
J: TRBJ1-6; V: TRBV7-2; size: once; D: TRBD1; CDR3: CASSLWGQGVPLHF; DNA: TGTGCCAGCAGCTTATGGGGACAGGGTGTACCCCTCCACTTT
J: TRBJ1-2; V: TRBV7-9; size: -; D: -; CDR3: CASSFLDYGYTF; DNA: TGTGCCAGCAGCTTCTTGGACTATGGCTACACCTTC
J: TRBJ2-7; V: TRBV5-1; size: few; D: -; CDR3: CASSLGQESYEQYF; DNA: TGCGCCAGCAGCTTGGGACAGGAGTCCTACGAGCAGTACTTC
J: TRBJ2-1; V: TRBV4-2; size: -; D: TRBD2; CDR3: CASSQDVPGLAGVTYNEQFF; DNA: TGTGCCAGCAGCCAAGATGTCCCGGGACTAGCGGGGGTAACCTACAATGAGCAGTTCTTC
J: TRBJ2-7; V: TRBV20-1; size: few; D: -; CDR3: CSARGGYEQYF; DNA: TGCAGTGCTAGAGGCGGCTACGAGCAGTACTTC
J: TRBJ1-1; V: TRBV7-6; size: -; D: -; CDR3: CASSPAVGQVLNTEAFF; DNA: TGTGCCAGCAGCCCCGCGGTCGGGCAGGTACTGAACACTGAAGCTTTCTTT
J: TRBJ2-7; V: TRBV7-2; size: -; D: -; CDR3: CASSLVDGGYEQYF; DNA: TGTGCCAGCAGCTTAGTGGACGGGGGCTACGAGCAGTACTTC
J: TRBJ1-1; V: TRBV28; size: -; D: TRBD1; CDR3: CASSDPTGDTEAFF; DNA: TGTGCCAGCAGTGATCCTACAGGGGACACTGAAGCTTTCTTT
J: TRBJ2-5; V: TRBV30; size: once; D: TRBD1; CDR3: CAWTRGPGETQYF; DNA: TGTGCCTGGACCAGGGGGCCGGGGGAGACCCAGTACTTC
J: TRBJ1-2; V: TRBV5-4; size: -; D: TRBD1; CDR3: CASAADRGYGYTF; DNA: TGTGCCAGCGCCGCTGACAGGGGCTATGGCTACACCTTC
J: TRBJ2-5; V: TRBV5-1; size: -; D: TRBD1; CDR3: CASSLEGRGETQYF; DNA: TGCGCCAGCAGCTTGGAGGGCAGGGGGGAGACCCAGTACTTC
J: TRBJ2-3; V: TRBV5-1; size: -; D: TRBD2; CDR3: CASSPRLAGGNTDTQYF; DNA: TGCGCCAGCAGCCCTAGACTAGCGGGAGGGAATACAGATACGCAGTATTTT
J: TRBJ1-2; V: TRBV28; size: few; D: -; CDR3: CASSPPARGKGYTF; DNA: TGTGCCAGCAGTCCCCCCGCCAGGGGAAAAGGCTACACCTTC
J: TRBJ2-3; V: TRBV18; size: -; D: -; CDR3: CASSATDTQYF; DNA: TGTGCCAGCTCTGCCACAGATACGCAGTATTTT
J: TRBJ2-7; V: TRBV18; size: -; D: -; CDR3: CASSPPGPDYEQYF; DNA: TGTGCCAGCTCACCACCCGGGCCAGACTACGAGCAGTACTTC
J: TRBJ2-7; V: TRBV5-1; size: -; D: TRBD2; CDR3: CASSLAAGTSSYEQYF; DNA: TGCGCCAGCAGCTTGGCGGCCGGGACTAGCTCCTACGAGCAGTACTTC
J: TRBJ1-2; V: TRBV20-1; size: -; D: -; CDR3: CSADPVGGYTF; DNA: TGCAGTGCCGACCCCGTAGGCGGCTACACCTTC
J: TRBJ1-2; V: TRBV4-1; size: -; D: -; CDR3: CASSQGGGYGYTF; DNA: TGCGCCAGCAGCCAAGGGGGGGGTTATGGCTACACCTTC
J: TRBJ1-3; V: TRBV28; size: -; D: -; CDR3: CASTNPPGNTIYF; DNA: TGTGCCAGCACCAATCCTCCCGGAAACACCATATATTTT
J: TRBJ1-5; V: TRBV28; size: -; D: -; CDR3: CASSRTLSNQPQHF; DNA: TGTGCCAGCAGCAGGACACTTAGCAATCAGCCCCAGCATTTT
J: TRBJ2-6; V: TRBV7-2; size: -; D: -; CDR3: CASSLAGTGANVLTF; DNA: TGTGCCAGCAGCTTAGCGGGGACCGGGGCCAACGTCCTGACTTTC
J: TRBJ2-7; V: TRBV9; size: -; D: TRBD2; CDR3: CASSVGARGGGAYEQYF; DNA: TGTGCCAGCAGCGTAGGGGCCCGGGGCGGGGGAGCCTACGAGCAGTACTTC
J: TRBJ1-5; V: TRBV28; size: -; D: -; CDR3: CASSFGGASNQPQHF; DNA: TGTGCCAGCAGTTTCGGGGGGGCAAGCAATCAGCCCCAGCATTTT
J: TRBJ2-3; V: TRBV5-1; size: once; D: -; CDR3: CASSLGAGSPTDTQYF; DNA: TGCGCCAGCAGCTTGGGTGCGGGCAGCCCCACAGATACGCAGTATTTT
J: TRBJ2-4; V: TRBV7-2; size: -; D: -; CDR3: CASSLGAAGNIQYF; DNA: TGTGCCAGCAGCTTAGGAGCGGCGGGAAACATTCAGTACTTC
J: TRBJ2-2; V: TRBV9; size: -; D: TRBD1; CDR3: CASSVEQGTGELFF; DNA: TGTGCCAGCAGCGTAGAACAGGGGACCGGGGAGCTGTTTTTT
J: TRBJ2-5; V: TRBV5-4; size: -; D: TRBD2; CDR3: CASSLATSGQETQYF; DNA: TGTGCCAGCAGCTTGGCGACTAGCGGCCAAGAGACCCAGTACTTC
J: TRBJ1-3; V: TRBV9; size: -; D: -; CDR3: CASSVGEDTIYF; DNA: TGTGCCAGCAGCGTAGGGGAGGACACCATATATTTT
J: TRBJ1-5; V: TRBV4-1; size: -; D: -; CDR3: CASSQSNSNQPQHF; DNA: TGCGCCAGCAGCCAGTCTAATAGCAATCAGCCCCAGCATTTT
J: TRBJ1-1; V: TRBV28; size: -; D: -; CDR3: CASSSPTTEAFF; DNA: TGTGCCAGCAGTTCGCCCACCACTGAAGCTTTCTTT
J: TRBJ2-5; V: TRBV6-1; size: -; D: -; CDR3: CASSGNPGETQYF; DNA: TGTGCCAGCAGCGGGAACCCGGGGGAGACCCAGTACTTC
J: TRBJ1-1; V: TRBV5-6; size: -; D: -; CDR3: CASSDDAEAFF; DNA: TGTGCCAGCAGCGATGACGCTGAAGCTTTCTTT
J: TRBJ2-7; V: TRBV19; size: -; D: TRBD2; CDR3: CASSIASGRSEQYF; DNA: TGTGCCAGTAGTATCGCTAGCGGGAGATCCGAGCAGTACTTC
J: TRBJ2-5; V: TRBV7-7; size: -; D: TRBD1; CDR3: CASSRQGSETQYF; DNA: TGTGCTAGCAGCCGACAGGGATCAGAGACCCAGTACTTC
J: TRBJ1-1; V: TRBV27; size: -; D: -; CDR3: CASSLPTSGDTEAFF; DNA: TGTGCCAGCAGTTTACCCACCTCAGGGGACACTGAAGCTTTCTTT
J: TRBJ1-5; V: TRBV6-6; size: -; D: -; CDR3: CASRAGDQPQHF; DNA: TGTGCCAGCAGAGCCGGCGATCAGCCCCAGCATTTT
J: TRBJ2-7; V: TRBV5-5; size: once; D: -; CDR3: CASSLAGTGILEQYF; DNA: TGTGCCAGCAGCTTGGCCGGGACGGGGATACTCGAGCAGTACTTC
J: TRBJ2-2; V: TRBV6-1; size: -; D: -; CDR3: CASSEIGELFF; DNA: TGTGCCAGCAGTGAGATCGGGGAGCTGTTTTTT
J: TRBJ1-1; V: TRBV5-1; size: once; D: -; CDR3: CASRSGGAGNTEAFF; DNA: TGCGCCAGCAGATCCGGCGGGGCAGGGAACACTGAAGCTTTCTTT
J: TRBJ2-1; V: TRBV7-9; size: -; D: -; CDR3: CASSLRAVSYNEQFF; DNA: TGTGCCAGCAGCTTAAGGGCAGTCTCCTACAATGAGCAGTTCTTC
J: TRBJ2-3; V: TRBV27; size: few; D: -; CDR3: CASSSTSFRDTQYF; DNA: TGTGCCAGCAGTTCTACTAGCTTCAGAGATACGCAGTATTTT
J: TRBJ1-4; V: TRBV2; size: -; D: -; CDR3: CASSEQGLLFF; DNA: TGTGCCAGCAGTGAACAGGGATTACTGTTTTTT